The 32 T cell receptor beta chains reported below all come from one sample, sequenced in a study of T-cell memory formation after mild COVID-19. MiXCR, applied by TCRdb to the 5' RACE reads, yields one record per CDR3 protein. The sample lists around 340,000 distinct CDR3 sequences; around 14% were seen once. Sequencing was done on a sample of PBMCs or a T cell subset sorted from them (not recorded which). These receptors were collected from a man aged 18 to 35 who had mild COVID-19 (a few samples of this study predate the infection). Cell type and time point are not known.

This rearrangement joins TRBV7-6 to TRBJ2-1, with 10 bases identical to TRBD1. V lost 6 bases and J lost 10; bases outside the gene matches: 12. This CDR3 has 15 residues. CDR1 and CDR2 from the germline V gene are SGHVS and FNYEAQ. Written as DNA, the CDR3 is TGTGCCAGCAGGTCCGGGACAGGGGTGGGCGGCGAGCAGTTCTTC. Protein: CASRSGTGVGGEQFF.

This rearrangement joins TRBV20-1 to TRBJ2-7; 7 bases fit TRBD1. The CDR3 is 13 amino acids. Germline CDR1 is DFQATT and CDR2 is SNEGSKA (reference sequence). J was trimmed by 2 bases and V by 3 bases; bases with no gene match: 4. CDR3 sequence: CSASRQGPYEQYF. CDR3 bases: TGCAGTGCTAGTAGACAGGGCCCCTACGAGCAGTACTTC.

This clonotype was observed a few times. This chain links TRBV3-1 with TRBJ2-2, with 10 bases fitting TRBD2. J was trimmed by 4 bases and V by 1 base; bases with no gene match: 3. The CDR3 spans 16 residues. Germline assignment: CDR1 LGHDT and CDR2 YNNKEL (reference sequence). CDR3 sequence reads: CASSQGRTSGTGELFF. The CDR3 DNA is TGTGCCAGCAGCCAAGGGCGGACTAGCGGCACCGGGGAGCTGTTTTTT. The variable domain in full, with the rest retrieved from reference TRBV3-1 and TRBJ2-2, is DTAVSQTPKYLVTQMGNDKSIKCEQNLGHDTMYWYKQDSKKFLKIMFSYNNKELIINETVPNRFSPKSPDKAHLNLHINSLELGDSAVYFCASSQGRTSGTGELFFGEGSRLTVL.

The sample holds a few counts of this clonotype. The chain carries TRBV5-6 and TRBJ2-5, with D perhaps assigned TRBD1 or TRBD2 (5 bases each). V lost 5 bases to trimming and J lost 2 bases, with 16 bases between them. The germline V gene encodes CDR1 SGHDT and CDR2 YYEEEE. The CDR3 is 15 amino acids. The CDR3 DNA sequence: TGTGCCAGCAGTCCTCGGTGGGGGAGACAAGAGACCCAGTACTTC. Its protein product is CASSPRWGRQETQYF. Using reference TRBV5-6 and TRBJ2-5 for the parts outside the CDR3, the full variable domain is DAGVTQSPTHLIKTRGQQVTLRCSPKSGHDTVSWYQQALGQGPQFIFQYYEEEERQRGNFPDRFSGHQFPNYSSELNVNALLLGDSALYLCASSPRWGRQETQYFGPGTRLLVL.

This chain uses TRBV6-1 with TRBJ2-5; the D gene is possibly TRBD1 (6 bases). The length of the CDR3 is 13 residues. CDR1 is MNHNS and CDR2 is SASEGT in the germline V gene. Trimming left V 4 bases short and J 10 bases short, with 16 bases between. CDR3 in DNA: TGTGCCAGCAGTGCGGACAGCGGCGGTGGCCAGTACTTC. As protein: CASSADSGGGQYF.

This clonotype was seen more than once but under ten times. The chain combines TRBV19 with TRBJ2-2; TRBD1 is a possible D gene (5 bases). V shed 1 base and J shed 8 bases, with 11 bases lying between them. Germline V gene sequence: CDR1 LNHDA, CDR2 SQIVND (reference sequence). This CDR3 comprises 14 residues. The CDR3 loop is CASSIANRRGELFF. CDR3 bases: TGTGCCAGTAGTATAGCTAACAGGCGAGGGGAGCTGTTTTTT.

The J gene is TRBJ2-7, the V gene TRBV5-6, with unresolved D. Per germline, CDR1 SGHDT and CDR2 YYEEEE. The CDR3 covers 14 residues. V lost 0 bases and J 5 bases, leaving 12 bases between the germline ends. CDR3 bases: TGTGCCAGCAGCTTGGGTTCGCGAGTGGACGAGCAGTACTTC. It yields the protein CASSLGSRVDEQYF.

This clonotype was detected many times. The V and J genes are TRBV6-5 and TRBJ2-5; D is undetermined. The CDR3 contains 12 residues. The V end lost 6 bases, the J end lost 1 base, and 6 bases lay between the germline ends. In germline, CDR1 is MNHEY, CDR2 SVGAGI. The CDR3 nucleotides are TGTGCCAGCAGGCACAGCCAAGAGACCCAGTACTTC. It yields the protein CASRHSQETQYF.

The chain couples TRBV6-2 or TRBV6-3 to TRBJ1-5; tentative D call: TRBD1 (6 bases). Trimming shortened V by 9 bases and J by 5 bases, and 14 bases separated the two germline ends. There are 13 residues in the CDR3. The germline V gene encodes CDR1 MNHEY and CDR2 SVGEGT. Here the CDR3 reads CARGGDVDQPQHF. Here the CDR3 DNA reads TGTGCCAGAGGGGGTGATGTCGATCAGCCCCAGCATTTT.

This clonotype showed up just a few times. The CDR3 nucleotides are TGCAGTGCCCTGGACAGAAACACAGATACGCAGTATTTT. Translating it yields CSALDRNTDTQYF. The chain uses TRBV20-1 and TRBJ2-3, with D perhaps matching TRBD1 (6 bases). CDR1 and CDR2 from the germline V gene are DFQATT and SNEGSKA (reference sequence). CDR3 length: 13 amino acids. Trimming left V 6 bases short and J 2 bases short, with 12 bases between.

This clonotype has a handful of counts. This CDR3 reads CASSLAGLRAGELFF. The CDR3 nucleotides read TGCGCCAGCAGCTTGGCCGGATTGCGTGCCGGGGAGCTGTTTTTT. The V and J genes are TRBV5-1 and TRBJ2-2; unclear D gene. Germline CDR1 and CDR2: SGHRS and YFSETQ. Deletions cut 0 bases from V and 6 bases from J, with 12 bases between. This CDR3 has 15 amino acids.

This clonotype was counted many times. CDR3 coding DNA: TGTGCCAGCAGCTTTGAAAGAAGGCAGGAGCAGTTCTTC. Protein sequence: CASSFERRQEQFF. The chain is built from TRBV5-6 and TRBJ2-1; D remains ambiguous. Germline assignment: CDR1 SGHDT and CDR2 YYEEEE. V was pared by 2 bases and J by 10 bases, with 13 bases between. The CDR3 consists of 13 residues.

This clonotype was recorded a few times. The chain employs TRBV5-1 and TRBJ2-3, with D unclear. Trimming took off 0 bases at V and 13 bases at J, with 12 bases between the two ends. Germline V gives CDR1 SGHRS, CDR2 YFSETQ. This CDR3 has 12 residues. The CDR3 nucleotides read TGCGCCAGCAGCTTGGGCGAGCTAGGGAAGTATTTT. This gives the protein CASSLGELGKYF. The whole variable domain, remainder taken from reference TRBV5-1 and TRBJ2-3, is KAGVTQTPRYLIKTRGQQVTLSCSPISGHRSVSWYQQTPGQGLQFLFEYFSETQRNKGNFPGRFSGRQFSNSRSEMNVSTLELGDSALYLCASSLGELGKYFGPGTRLTVL.

This chain joins TRBV5-8 and TRBJ2-3; D remains unclear. Germline V gives CDR1 SGHTS, CDR2 YDEGEE. The CDR3 sequence is 14 residues long. V lost 1 base and J lost 3, with 9 bases in between. CDR3 bases: TGTGCCAGCAGCTTGCAAGATCCAACAGATACGCAGTATTTT. Protein: CASSLQDPTDTQYF.

This clonotype occurred a few times. The rearrangement uses TRBV5-6 and TRBJ2-7; TRBD1 aligns across 10 bases. The CDR3 has 13 amino acids. Germline V lookup: CDR1 SGHDT, CDR2 YYEEEE. The trim removed 4 bases at V and 4 bases at J, leaving 2 bases unmatched. Here the CDR3 reads CASSRDRGYEQYF. The CDR3 DNA follows: TGTGCCAGCAGCCGGGACAGGGGTTACGAGCAGTACTTC.

This clonotype has a count of ten or more. This chain connects TRBV5-1 to TRBJ2-1, with D tentatively TRBD1 (6 bases). V lost 2 bases and J 5 bases, leaving 17 bases between the germline ends. The CDR3 has 16 amino acids. CDR1 SGHRS and CDR2 YFSETQ come from the germline V gene. CDR3 bases: TGCGCCAGCAGCTTTTCCCCACAGGGTAGGAACAATGAGCAGTTCTTC. Translation gives CASSFSPQGRNNEQFF.

DNA of the CDR3: TGTGCCAGCAGCTACGACAGGGGAACGTCCTACGAGCAGTACTTC. This gives the protein CASSYDRGTSYEQYF. This rearrangement joins TRBV7-3 to TRBJ2-7, with 8 bases identical to TRBD1. J gave up 1 base and V 4 bases, and 6 bases lay outside the gene matches. Germline values: CDR1 SGHTA, CDR2 FQGTGA. CDR3 size: 15 residues.

V gene TRBV20-1 combines with J gene TRBJ2-3; maybe TRBD1 (6 bases). This CDR3 is 14 amino acids long. From germline, CDR1 is DFQATT and CDR2 SNEGSKA (reference sequence). V lost 1 base, J lost 7 bases, and 15 bases lay in between. CDR3 in amino acids: CSARGTQGKNTQYF. CDR3 nucleotides: TGCAGTGCTAGAGGGACCCAGGGGAAGAATACGCAGTATTTT.

This clonotype was seen ten or more times. The chain uses TRBV6-2 or TRBV6-3 and TRBJ2-2; 12 nucleotides align to TRBD2. Germline V gives CDR1 MNHEY, CDR2 SVGEGT. The CDR3 is 18 residues long. Unmatched junction bases numbered 8, after V lost 5 bases and J lost 1 base. The CDR3 region is CASSQHRGLAGNTGELFF. CDR3 in DNA: TGTGCCAGCAGTCAACACCGGGGACTAGCGGGGAACACCGGGGAGCTGTTTTTT.

This chain joins TRBV5-1 and TRBJ2-5; D remains ambiguous. V was pared by 0 bases and J by 4 bases, with 10 bases between. There are 14 residues in the CDR3. The germline V gene encodes CDR1 SGHRS and CDR2 YFSETQ. The chain's CDR3 is CASSLESRGETQYF. CDR3 nucleotides: TGCGCCAGCAGCTTGGAGAGTAGAGGAGAGACCCAGTACTTC.

This clonotype has ten or more counts. V is TRBV5-1 and J is TRBJ2-1; D is tentatively TRBD1 or TRBD2 (6 bases each). Germline loops: CDR1 SGHRS, CDR2 YFSETQ. The CDR3 consists of 15 residues. V was trimmed by 4 bases and J by 7 bases, leaving 18 bases between them. CDR3 bases: TGCGCCAGCAGCCCAACTAGGGGGGCCCAGAATGAGCAGTTCTTC. Translated: CASSPTRGAQNEQFF.

This clonotype was seen more than once but under ten times. This sequence joins TRBV9 and TRBJ2-7; the D gene is possibly TRBD2 (6 bases). CDR1 is SGDLS and CDR2 is YYNGEE in the germline V gene. Trimming stripped 0 bases from V and 3 bases from J, with 28 bases between. This CDR3 spans 20 amino acids. CDR3 amino acids: CASSVVRTTGRATQNYEQYF. The CDR3 region has the DNA TGTGCCAGCAGCGTAGTGAGGACTACGGGCAGGGCGACCCAAAACTACGAGCAGTACTTC.

This clonotype has a handful of counts. The J gene is TRBJ2-7, the V gene TRBV12-3 or TRBV12-4; 10 bases line up with TRBD2. The CDR3 extends over 14 amino acids. V gave up 5 bases and J gave up 7 bases; unmatched junction bases: 8. CDR3 amino acids: CASSHSGGAWEQYF. For the CDR3, the DNA is TGTGCCAGCAGTCACAGCGGGGGGGCCTGGGAGCAGTACTTC.

This clonotype was observed a few times. The gene calls are TRBV7-3 and TRBJ1-1; TRBD1 matches 9 bases. Trimming took 5 bases from V and 11 from J; bases not matched to a gene: 9. Germline V lookup: CDR1 SGHTA, CDR2 FQGTGA. This CDR3 comprises 13 residues. The CDR3 coding sequence is TGTGCCAGCAGCGAAAGGACAGGGGAAAGGGCTTTCTTT. Its translation is CASSERTGERAFF. The full variable domain, its missing parts supplied by reference TRBV7-3 and TRBJ1-1, is GAGVSQTPSNKVTEKGKYVELRCDPISGHTALYWYRQSLGQGPEFLIYFQGTGAADDSGLPNDRFFAVRPEGSVSTLKIQRTERGDSAVYLCASSERTGERAFFGQGTRLTVV.

This clonotype was counted ten times or more. V and J are TRBV6-6 and TRBJ1-2; D is unclear. The CDR3 is 14 residues long. The germline CDR1 and CDR2 sequences are MNHNY and SVGAGI (reference sequence). Trimming left V 0 bases short and J 3 bases short, with 8 bases between. The CDR3: CASSYSGDYYGYTF. CDR3 DNA: TGTGCCAGCAGTTACTCAGGCGATTACTATGGCTACACCTTC.

This clonotype was seen a few times. The DNA of the CDR3 is TGCAGCGTCCCGGGGGGGACTACAGATACGCAGTATTTT. Its protein is CSVPGGTTDTQYF. The chain carries TRBV29-1 and TRBJ2-3; TRBD2 agrees at 8 bases. CDR3 length: 13 residues. CDR1 is SQVTM, CDR2 ANQGSEA, per germline. Trimming cost V 6 bases and J 3 bases; bases outside gene matches: 5.

This clonotype was seen a handful of times. The J gene is TRBJ1-2, the V gene TRBV9; no firm D call. Trimming removed 0 bases at V and 5 bases at J, with 11 bases between. Germline CDR1 is SGDLS and CDR2 is YYNGEE. CDR3 size: 14 residues. The CDR3 here is CASSVALGLYGYTF. The CDR3 DNA reads as TGTGCCAGCAGCGTAGCTCTAGGGCTTTATGGCTACACCTTC.

The V gene is TRBV7-2, the J gene TRBJ2-2, with D maybe TRBD2 (5 bases). The CDR3 sequence is 16 residues long. Trimming removed 7 bases from V and 2 bases from J, with 17 bases in between. Germline values: CDR1 SGHTA, CDR2 FQGNSA. CDR3 region: CASNPIGLLNTGELFF. The CDR3 coding sequence is TGTGCCAGCAACCCAATCGGACTTCTCAACACCGGGGAGCTGTTTTTT.

This clonotype has just a few counts. This chain links TRBV12-3 or TRBV12-4 with TRBJ2-2; TRBD1 is a possible D gene (5 bases). This CDR3 is built from 11 residues. Trimming left V 6 bases short and J 6 bases short, with 5 bases between. CDR3 amino acids: CASSRAGELFF. The CDR3 bases are TGTGCCAGCAGCAGGGCCGGGGAGCTGTTTTTT.

In regard to this clonotype: One junction end disagrees with the germline gene, perhaps due to a read error. J is TRBJ2-1 and V is TRBV7-3, with 9 bases lining up with TRBD2. The CDR3 has 15 amino acids. The germline V gene encodes CDR1 SGHTA and CDR2 FQGTGA. The CDR3 bases are TGTGACAGCAGCCCGAGCGGGGGGACGTACAATGAGCAGTTCTTC. This codes for CDSSPSGGTYNEQFF. The full variable domain, its missing parts supplied by reference TRBV7-3 and TRBJ2-1, is GAGVSQTPSNKVTEKGKYVELRCDPISGHTALYWYRQSLGQGPEFLIYFQGTGAADDSGLPNDRFFAVRPEGSVSTLKIQRTERGDSAVYLCDSSPSGGTYNEQFFGPGTRLTVL.

This clonotype has a handful of counts. This sequence joins TRBV19 and TRBJ1-1, with D uncertain. V was shortened by 4 bases and J by 8 bases, with 11 bases between the two germline ends. The CDR3 runs to 12 residues. Germline values: CDR1 LNHDA, CDR2 SQIVND (reference sequence). The CDR3 sequence: CASSNTAVEAFF. The DNA for the CDR3 is TGTGCCAGTAGTAATACAGCGGTGGAAGCTTTCTTT.

This clonotype was seen more than once but under ten times. The rearrangement uses TRBV7-9 and TRBJ1-5; D is ambiguous. The V gene lost 2 bases and the J gene lost 11 bases, with 10 bases spanning the gap. This CDR3 comprises 12 residues. The germline gives CDR1 SEHNR, CDR2 FQNEAQ (reference sequence). The CDR3 here is CASSLSGKTQHF. The CDR3 DNA is TGTGCCAGCAGCTTATCTGGGAAGACCCAGCATTTT.